This TCR beta chain was sequenced during a study of OX40 agonist ivuxolimab in advanced cancers. The wider study: Allowance was made for prior anti-PD-1, anti-PD-L1 or anti-CTLA-4 therapy, and 40% had some. General study findings and limits: Expanded clones tended on average to be more numerous among CD8+ T cells than CD4+.

Exclusion applied to patients with autoimmune disease history or systemic immunosuppression. Blood samples were obtained at baseline, cycle 4 day 1, and cycle 7 day 1. Germline V gene sequence: CDR1 MGHRA, CDR2 YSYEKL. The V and J ends lost 1 base and 5 bases respectively, with 12 bases between them. The CDR3 is made up of 14 amino acids. This clone is a singleton in its sample. What it recognizes is unknown. The repertoire was sequenced with immunoSEQ multiplex PCR; TCRdb's copy has only in-frame clones and lacks some. The sample records 70,000 to 90,000 clones, 70% to 85% being singletons. The rearrangement joins TRBV4-1 to TRBJ2-7; D gene ambiguous. The source was CD4+ or CD8+ T cells sorted from blood, collected in a trial of the OX40 agonist ivuxolimab. This TCR came from an adult with an advanced solid tumor such as melanoma, head and neck, liver or kidney cancer. In DNA form, the CDR3 reads TGCGCCAGCAGCCAAGTTGGGGTTATCCACGAGCAGTACTTC. Protein sequence: CASSQVGVIHEQYF.